This entry lists 11 T cell receptor beta chains sequenced from one sample in a study of TIL therapy for anti-PD-1-resistant metastatic lung cancer. The libraries were made with immunoSEQ v3. Sequencing was performed with immunoSEQ multiplex PCR; in TCRdb, only in-frame clones are kept and a portion is missing. The data hold around 50,000 clones, with roughly 70% observed a single time. Time point in this sample: pre-treatment sample, taken before nivolumab and TIL therapy. Sequenced material: blood, taken at baseline. The receptors shown here come from a person between 30 and 80 years old with non-small cell lung cancer.

CDR3 region: CASSYSTGINSPLHF. CDR3 DNA: TGTGCCAGCAGTTACTCGACAGGGATTAATTCACCCCTCCACTTT. J is TRBJ1-6 and V is TRBV6-6; TRBD1 matches at 7 bases. V trimming: 0 bases; J trimming: 6 bases; junction bases outside the gene matches: 2. CDR3 size: 15 residues. Per the germline V gene, CDR1 is MNHNY and CDR2 is SVGAGI (reference sequence).

The chain carries TRBV14 and TRBJ2-7, with 7 bases that match TRBD2. The germline V gene has CDR1 SGHDN and CDR2 FVKESK. After removal of 0 bases from V and 5 bases from J, the junction contained 7 bases not matched to a gene. The CDR3 extends over 15 amino acids. CDR3 sequence (DNA): TGTGCCAGCAGCCAAGAGGTTACTAGCGCCCACGAGCAGTACTTC. It is translated as CASSQEVTSAHEQYF.

The chain has TRBV30 and TRBJ2-1, with 8 bases lining up with TRBD2. Germline CDR1 reads GTSNPN; CDR2 reads SVGIG (reference sequence). This CDR3 is 13 amino acids long. Trimming took 1 base from V and 7 from J; bases not matched to a gene: 3. Here the CDR3 reads CAWSALAGNEQFF. The CDR3 DNA follows: TGTGCCTGGAGTGCTTTAGCGGGAAATGAGCAGTTCTTC.

CDR3 protein: CASSLEAGGDYGYTF. The CDR3 DNA reads as TGTGCCAGCAGCTTAGAGGCAGGGGGCGACTATGGCTACACCTTC. This sequence joins TRBV7-2 and TRBJ1-2, with 8 nucleotides matching TRBD1. The germline V gene has CDR1 SGHTA and CDR2 FQGNSA. The CDR3 runs 15 residues. V was pared by 1 base and J by 3 bases, with 4 bases of the junction left unmatched.

V usage is TRBV13 and J usage is TRBJ2-1; 8 nucleotides align to TRBD1. This CDR3 contains 15 residues. V lost 5 bases, J lost 4 bases, and 7 bases stayed unmatched. Germline V gene lookup returns CDR1 PRHDT and CDR2 FYEKMQ (reference sequence). For the CDR3, the DNA is TGTGCCAGCAGCCCAAGGGGGACAGGTTACAATGAGCAGTTCTTC. This gives the protein CASSPRGTGYNEQFF.

The rearrangement joins TRBV5-4 to TRBJ2-1, with D perhaps given as TRBD1 or TRBD2 (6 bases each). Germline V CDR1 and CDR2: SGHNT, YYREEE (reference sequence). CDR3 length: 14 residues. Trimming shortened V by 5 bases and J by 4 bases, and 13 bases separated the two germline ends. CDR3 residues: CASSSGAGYNEQFF. CDR3 bases: TGTGCCAGCAGTTCGGGGGCAGGGTACAATGAGCAGTTCTTC.

This chain uses TRBV7-2 with TRBJ2-7; a weak D match, TRBD1 (6 bases). The length of the CDR3 is 17 residues. Germline V gives CDR1 SGHTA, CDR2 FQGNSA. V lost 3 bases to trimming and J lost 2 bases, with 20 bases between them. The CDR3 region is CASSFDSDRFPPYEQYF. The DNA of the CDR3 is TGTGCCAGCAGCTTCGACTCAGACAGGTTCCCACCCTACGAGCAGTACTTC.

This clone is a singleton in its sample. The CDR3: CASRYLAGGPASGEQYF. For the CDR3, the DNA is TGTGCCAGCAGGTATCTAGCGGGAGGGCCGGCATCTGGAGAGCAGTACTTC. V is TRBV7-8 and J is TRBJ2-7; the match to TRBD2 covers 12 bases. The CDR3 sequence is 17 residues long. Germline assignment: CDR1 SGHVS and CDR2 FQNEAQ. Unmatched junction bases numbered 16, after V lost 6 bases and J lost 7 bases.

This clone has just a few counts. Here the CDR3 DNA reads TGCGCCAGCAGCCAAGATCAGCTCGGAAACACCATATATTTT. Encoded protein: CASSQDQLGNTIYF. The chain employs TRBV4-1 and TRBJ1-3; the D is unclear. CDR1 is MGHRA and CDR2 is YSYEKL in the germline V gene. The CDR3 is 14 residues long. Deletions cut 0 bases from V and 4 bases from J, with 7 bases between.

The rearrangement links TRBV6-1 to TRBJ1-2; TRBD1 aligns across 9 bases. The CDR3 is 17 residues long. Germline V CDR1 and CDR2: MNHNS, SASEGT. V lost 0 bases and J lost 0; bases outside the gene matches: 5. This CDR3 reads CASSEAPGTGSNYGYTF. Written as DNA, the CDR3 is TGTGCCAGCAGTGAAGCTCCCGGGACAGGGTCTAACTATGGCTACACCTTC.

This clone was counted once. The chain combines TRBV9 with TRBJ2-7; tentative D call: TRBD2 (7 bases). This CDR3 is built from 18 residues. Germline loops: CDR1 SGDLS, CDR2 YYNGEE. V lost 0 bases, J lost 2 bases, and 21 bases lay in between. The CDR3 protein is CASSVGRIGRGFAYEQYF. Written as DNA, the CDR3 is TGTGCCAGCAGCGTAGGCAGGATTGGGAGGGGGTTCGCCTACGAGCAGTACTTC.